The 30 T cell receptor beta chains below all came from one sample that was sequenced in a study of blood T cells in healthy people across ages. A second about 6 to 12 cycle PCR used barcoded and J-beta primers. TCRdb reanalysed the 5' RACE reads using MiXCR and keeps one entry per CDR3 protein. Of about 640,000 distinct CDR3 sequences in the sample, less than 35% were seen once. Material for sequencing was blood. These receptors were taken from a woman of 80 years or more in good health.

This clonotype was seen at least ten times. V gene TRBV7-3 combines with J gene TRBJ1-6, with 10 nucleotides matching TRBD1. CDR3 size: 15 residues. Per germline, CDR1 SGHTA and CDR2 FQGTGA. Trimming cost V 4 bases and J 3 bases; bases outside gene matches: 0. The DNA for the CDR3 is TGTGCCAGCAGCTGGACAGGGGGCTATAATTCACCCCTCCACTTT. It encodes CASSWTGGYNSPLHF.

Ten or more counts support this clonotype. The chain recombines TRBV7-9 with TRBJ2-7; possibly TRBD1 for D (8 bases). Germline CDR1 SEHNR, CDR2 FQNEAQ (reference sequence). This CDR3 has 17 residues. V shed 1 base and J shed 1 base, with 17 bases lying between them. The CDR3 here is CASSLGGGRGRSYEQYF. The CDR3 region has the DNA TGTGCCAGCAGCTTAGGGGGGGGCAGGGGGCGATCCTACGAGCAGTACTTC.

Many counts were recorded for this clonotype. The CDR3 nucleotides are TGTGCCGTTTCCCGGACGGGGTCCTACGAGCAGTACTTC. This encodes CAVSRTGSYEQYF. This chain uses TRBV10-3 with TRBJ2-7; possibly TRBD2 for D (5 bases). The ends were cut back, 11 bases at V and 1 base at J, with 15 bases in the middle. Germline V gene data show CDR1 as ENHRY and CDR2 as SYGVKD. This CDR3 is 13 amino acids long.

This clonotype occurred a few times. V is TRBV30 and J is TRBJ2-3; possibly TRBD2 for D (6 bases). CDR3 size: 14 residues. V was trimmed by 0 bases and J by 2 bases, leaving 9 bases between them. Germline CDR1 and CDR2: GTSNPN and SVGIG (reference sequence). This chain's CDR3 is CAWSVGSPTDTQYF. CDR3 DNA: TGTGCCTGGAGTGTCGGGAGCCCCACAGATACGCAGTATTTT. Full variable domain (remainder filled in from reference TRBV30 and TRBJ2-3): SQTIHQWPATLVQPVGSPLSLECTVEGTSNPNLYWYRQAAGRGLQLLFYSVGIGQISSEVPQNLSASRPQDRQFILSSKKLLLSDSGFYLCAWSVGSPTDTQYFGPGTRLTVL.

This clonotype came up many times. CDR3 in amino acids: CASTETTSSYEQYF. CDR3 in DNA: TGCGCCAGCACAGAAACTACTAGCTCCTACGAGCAGTACTTC. The gene calls are TRBV5-1 and TRBJ2-7; D is perhaps TRBD2 (5 bases). The CDR3 contains 14 residues. V dropped 6 bases and J dropped 0 bases, with 13 bases sitting between them. Germline V gene data show CDR1 as SGHRS and CDR2 as YFSETQ.

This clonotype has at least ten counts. As DNA, the CDR3 is TGTGCCAGCAGCCAAGTTAGCAGCGGGGGGGCCGCCATTCAGTACTTC. Translating gives CASSQVSSGGAAIQYF. The chain is built from TRBV4-2 and TRBJ2-4, with 10 bases that match TRBD2. Germline V gene lookup returns CDR1 LGHNA and CDR2 YNFKEQ. The CDR3 is 16 amino acids. V was pared by 1 base and J by 9 bases, with 9 bases of the junction left unmatched.

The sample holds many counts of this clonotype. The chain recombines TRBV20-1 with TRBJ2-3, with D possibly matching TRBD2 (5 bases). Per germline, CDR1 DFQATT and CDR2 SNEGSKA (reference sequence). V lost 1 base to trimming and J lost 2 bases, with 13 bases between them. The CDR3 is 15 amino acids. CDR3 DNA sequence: TGCAGTGCTAGAGCGCCCGGCGGGTTCACAGATACGCAGTATTTT. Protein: CSARAPGGFTDTQYF.

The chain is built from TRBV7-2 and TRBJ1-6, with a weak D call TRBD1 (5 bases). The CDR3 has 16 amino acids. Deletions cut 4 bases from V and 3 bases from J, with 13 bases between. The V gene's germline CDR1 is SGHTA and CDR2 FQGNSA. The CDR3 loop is CASSWRQIFYNSPLHF. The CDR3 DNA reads TGTGCCAGCAGCTGGCGACAGATCTTCTATAATTCACCCCTCCACTTT.

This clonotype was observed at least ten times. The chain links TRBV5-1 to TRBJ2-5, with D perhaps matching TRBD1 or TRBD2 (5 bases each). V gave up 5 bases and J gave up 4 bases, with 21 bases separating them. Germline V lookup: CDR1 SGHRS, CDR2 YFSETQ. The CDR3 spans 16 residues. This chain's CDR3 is CASSSGTKRLRETQYF. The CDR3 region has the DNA TGCGCCAGCAGTTCCGGGACCAAGCGACTCAGAGAGACCCAGTACTTC.

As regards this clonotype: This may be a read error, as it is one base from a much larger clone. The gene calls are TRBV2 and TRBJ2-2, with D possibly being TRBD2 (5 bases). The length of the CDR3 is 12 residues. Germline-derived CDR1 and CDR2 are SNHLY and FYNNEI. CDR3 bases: TGTGCCAGCAGAGAATCAACCGGGGAGCGGTTTTTT. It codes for CASRESTGERFF.

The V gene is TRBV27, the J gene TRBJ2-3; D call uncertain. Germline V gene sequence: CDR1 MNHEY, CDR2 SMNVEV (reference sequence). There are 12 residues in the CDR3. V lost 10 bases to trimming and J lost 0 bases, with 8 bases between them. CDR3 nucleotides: TGTGCCACCGCGGAGAGCACAGATACGCAGTATTTT. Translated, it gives CATAESTDTQYF.

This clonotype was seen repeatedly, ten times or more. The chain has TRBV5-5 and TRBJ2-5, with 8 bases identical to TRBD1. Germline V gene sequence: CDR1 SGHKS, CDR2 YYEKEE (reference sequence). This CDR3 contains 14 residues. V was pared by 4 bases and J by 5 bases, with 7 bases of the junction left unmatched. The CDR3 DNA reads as TGTGCCAGCAGCACGGGACAGGACCCCGAGACCCAGTACTTC. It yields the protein CASSTGQDPETQYF. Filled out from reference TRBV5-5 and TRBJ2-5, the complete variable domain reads DAGVTQSPTHLIKTRGQQVTLRCSPISGHKSVSWYQQVLGQGPQFIFQYYEKEERGRGNFPDRFSARQFPNYSSELNVNALLLGDSALYLCASSTGQDPETQYFGPGTRLLVL.

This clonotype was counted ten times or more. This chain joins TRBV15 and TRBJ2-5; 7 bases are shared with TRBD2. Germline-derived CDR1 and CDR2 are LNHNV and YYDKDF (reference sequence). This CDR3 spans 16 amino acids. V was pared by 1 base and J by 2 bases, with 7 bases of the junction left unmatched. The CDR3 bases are TGTGCCACCAGCAGAGGTGCGGGGAGGGAGCAAGAGACCCAGTACTTC. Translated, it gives CATSRGAGREQETQYF. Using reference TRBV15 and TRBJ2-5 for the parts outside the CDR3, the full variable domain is DAMVIQNPRYQVTQFGKPVTLSCSQTLNHNVMYWYQQKSSQAPKLLFHYYDKDFNNEADTPDNFQSRRPNTSFCFLDIRSPGLGDTAMYLCATSRGAGREQETQYFGPGTRLLVL.

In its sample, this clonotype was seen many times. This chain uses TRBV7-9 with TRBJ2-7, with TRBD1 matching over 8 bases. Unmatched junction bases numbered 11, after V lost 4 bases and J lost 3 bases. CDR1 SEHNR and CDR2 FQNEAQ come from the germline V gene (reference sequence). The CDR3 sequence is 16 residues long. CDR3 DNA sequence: TGTGCCAGCAGCTCCACAGGGGGAAGCAATATCTACGAGCAGTACTTC. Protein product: CASSSTGGSNIYEQYF.

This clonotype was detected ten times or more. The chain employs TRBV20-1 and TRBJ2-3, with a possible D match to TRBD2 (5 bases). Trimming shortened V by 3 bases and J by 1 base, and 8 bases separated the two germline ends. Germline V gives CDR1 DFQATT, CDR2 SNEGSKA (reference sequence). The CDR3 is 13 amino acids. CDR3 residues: CSASEAGTDTQYF. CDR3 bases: TGCAGTGCTAGTGAAGCGGGCACAGATACGCAGTATTTT.

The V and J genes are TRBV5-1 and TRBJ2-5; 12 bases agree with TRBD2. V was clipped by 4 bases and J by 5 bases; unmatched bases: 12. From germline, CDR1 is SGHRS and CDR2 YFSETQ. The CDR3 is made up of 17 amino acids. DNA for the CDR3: TGCGCCAGCAGCCTGGGCCAACTAGCGGGAGGTCAGGAGACCCAGTACTTC. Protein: CASSLGQLAGGQETQYF.

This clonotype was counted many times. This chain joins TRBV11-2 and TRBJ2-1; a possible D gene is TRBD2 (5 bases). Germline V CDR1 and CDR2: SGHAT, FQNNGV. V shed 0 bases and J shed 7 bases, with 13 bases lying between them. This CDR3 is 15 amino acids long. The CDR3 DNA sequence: TGTGCCAGCAGCTTAGATCGGGTCCCGGGGAATGAGCAGTTCTTC. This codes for CASSLDRVPGNEQFF.

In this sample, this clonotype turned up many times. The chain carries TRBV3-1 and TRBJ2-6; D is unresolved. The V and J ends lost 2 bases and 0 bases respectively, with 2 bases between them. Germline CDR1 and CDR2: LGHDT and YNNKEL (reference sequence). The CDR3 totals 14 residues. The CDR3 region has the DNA TGTGCCAGCAGCCAAATCTCTGGGGCCAACGTCCTGACTTTC. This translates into CASSQISGANVLTF.

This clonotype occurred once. The CDR3 DNA is TGTGCCAGCAGCCAAGATCTGGTGGCGGGAACTAGCACAGATACGCAGTATTTT. Its translation is CASSQDLVAGTSTDTQYF. This chain joins TRBV5-5 and TRBJ2-3; the D gene is possibly TRBD2 (6 bases). The CDR3 is 18 amino acids. Germline values: CDR1 SGHKS, CDR2 YYEKEE (reference sequence). The V end was cut by 4 bases, the J end by 0 bases, with 21 bases between.

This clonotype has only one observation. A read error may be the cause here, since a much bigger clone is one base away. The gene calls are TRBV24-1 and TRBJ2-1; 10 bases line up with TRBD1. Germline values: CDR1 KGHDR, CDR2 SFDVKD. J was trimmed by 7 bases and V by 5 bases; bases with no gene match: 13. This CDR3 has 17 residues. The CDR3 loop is CATSGVPLTGGRNEQFF. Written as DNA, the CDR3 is TGTGCCACCAGTGGTGTACCCCTGACAGGGGGCCGGAATGAGCAGTTCTTC.

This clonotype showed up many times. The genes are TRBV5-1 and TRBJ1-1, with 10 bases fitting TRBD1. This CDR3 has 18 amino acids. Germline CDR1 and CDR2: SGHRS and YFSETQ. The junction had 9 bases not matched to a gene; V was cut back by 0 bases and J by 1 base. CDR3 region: CASSLVPGQGLANTEAFF. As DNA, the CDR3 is TGCGCCAGCAGCTTGGTCCCGGGACAGGGGCTTGCGAACACTGAAGCTTTCTTT.

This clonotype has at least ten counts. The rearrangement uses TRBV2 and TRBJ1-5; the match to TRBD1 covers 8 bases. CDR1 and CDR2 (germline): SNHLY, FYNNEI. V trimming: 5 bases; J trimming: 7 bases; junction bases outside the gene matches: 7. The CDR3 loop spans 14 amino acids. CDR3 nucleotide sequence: TGTGCCAGCAGTCCTACAGGGGGAAGACAGCCCCAGCATTTT. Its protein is CASSPTGGRQPQHF.

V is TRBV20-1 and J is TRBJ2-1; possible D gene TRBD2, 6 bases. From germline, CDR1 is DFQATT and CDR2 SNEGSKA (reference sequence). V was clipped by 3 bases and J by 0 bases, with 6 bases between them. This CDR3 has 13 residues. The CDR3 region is CSARTSSYNEQFF. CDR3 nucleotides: TGCAGTGCTAGGACTAGCTCCTACAATGAGCAGTTCTTC.

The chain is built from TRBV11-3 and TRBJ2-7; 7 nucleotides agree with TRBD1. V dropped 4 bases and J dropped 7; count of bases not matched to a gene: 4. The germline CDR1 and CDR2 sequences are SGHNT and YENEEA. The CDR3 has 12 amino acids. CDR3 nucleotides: TGTGCCAGCAGCTCACAGGGGTTTGAGCAGTACTTC. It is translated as CASSSQGFEQYF.

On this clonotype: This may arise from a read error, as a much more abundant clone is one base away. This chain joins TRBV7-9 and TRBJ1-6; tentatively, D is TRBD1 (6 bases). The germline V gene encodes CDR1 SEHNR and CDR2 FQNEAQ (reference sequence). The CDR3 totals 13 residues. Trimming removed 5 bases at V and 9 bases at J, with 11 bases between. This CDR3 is CASSHGQFSPLHF. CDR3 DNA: TGTGCCAGCAGCCACGGACAGTTTTCACCCCTCCACTTT.

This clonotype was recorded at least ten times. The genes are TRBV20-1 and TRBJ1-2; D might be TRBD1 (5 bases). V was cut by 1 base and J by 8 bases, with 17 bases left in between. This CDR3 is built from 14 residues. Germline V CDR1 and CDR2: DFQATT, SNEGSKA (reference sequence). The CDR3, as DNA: TGCAGTGCTAGAGCTCCGGGACGGTCTGCAGGCTACACCTTC. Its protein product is CSARAPGRSAGYTF.

The DNA of the CDR3 is TGCAGCGTTGCCCCACGACAGGGGGTAGGCTCCTACGAGCAGTACTTC. This gives the protein CSVAPRQGVGSYEQYF. The rearrangement uses TRBV29-1 and TRBJ2-7; 9 bases map to TRBD1. The length of the CDR3 is 16 residues. Per the germline V gene, CDR1 is SQVTM and CDR2 is ANQGSEA. V dropped 4 bases and J dropped 0; count of bases not matched to a gene: 10.

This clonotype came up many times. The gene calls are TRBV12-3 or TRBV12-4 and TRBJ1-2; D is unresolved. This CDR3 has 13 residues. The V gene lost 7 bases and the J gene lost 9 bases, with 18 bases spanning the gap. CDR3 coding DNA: TGTGCCAGCACCCCGCAAGGGTTTCGGAGCTACACCTTC. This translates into CASTPQGFRSYTF.

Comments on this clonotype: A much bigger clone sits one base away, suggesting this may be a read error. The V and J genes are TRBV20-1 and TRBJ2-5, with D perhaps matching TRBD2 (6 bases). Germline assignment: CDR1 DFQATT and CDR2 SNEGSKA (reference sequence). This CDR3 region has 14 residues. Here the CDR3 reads CSTSHGGWEETQYF. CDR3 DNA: TGCAGTACTAGTCACGGGGGTTGGGAAGAGACCCAGTACTTC.

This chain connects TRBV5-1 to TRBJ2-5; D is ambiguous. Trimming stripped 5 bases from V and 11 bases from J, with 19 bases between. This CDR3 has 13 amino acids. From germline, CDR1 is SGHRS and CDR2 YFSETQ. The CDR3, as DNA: TGCGCCAGCAGGTGCGGAGTGGGCGATGAGCAGTACTTC. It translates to CASRCGVGDEQYF.